This T cell receptor (beta chain) derives from a study of PD-1 blockade in classical Hodgkin lymphoma. Sequencing was performed with immunoSEQ multiplex PCR; in TCRdb, only in-frame clones are kept and a portion is missing. Here the sample spans 17,000 or so clones, approximately 90% being singletons. Time point indicated: newly diagnosed, previously untreated cHL patient sample. The receptor was derived from a human donor with classical Hodgkin lymphoma. Sequenced material: peripheral blood mononuclear cells (PBMCs).

The CDR3 DNA sequence: TGTGCCAGCAGCCCGAGCGGGGCTAGCACAGATACGCAGTATTTT. This codes for CASSPSGASTDTQYF. V is TRBV4-2 and J is TRBJ2-3; 7 bases line up with TRBD2. CDR3 length: 15 amino acids. Trimming took 4 bases from V and 0 from J; bases not matched to a gene: 4. Germline assignment: CDR1 LGHNA and CDR2 YNFKEQ.